The 8 T cell receptor beta chains given below trace back to one sample, sequenced in a study of radiotherapy plus CTLA-4 blockade in lung cancer. The method was immunoSEQ multiplex PCR; TCRdb's version includes in-frame clones alone and lacks a portion of them. The sample includes about 97,000 clones, 65% to 80% of them seen just once. The input for sequencing was peripheral blood, taken from a patient treated with radiotherapy plus ipilimumab. The receptors were gathered from a human donor with non-small cell lung cancer who had a partial response to radiotherapy plus ipilimumab. Some clones in this sample may be carry-over from other donors' samples.

The chain recombines TRBV6-5 with TRBJ2-7, with no clear D. This CDR3 spans 11 amino acids. CDR1 MNHEY and CDR2 SVGAGI come from the germline V gene. Trimming removed 6 bases from V and 4 bases from J, with 7 bases in between. The CDR3 here is CASSDLYEQYF. Written as DNA, the CDR3 is TGTGCCAGCAGCGACTTATACGAGCAGTACTTC.

This clone was detected a few times. J is TRBJ1-3 and V is TRBV5-6, with D uncertain. The germline V and J ends were trimmed by 0 bases and 3 bases, with 10 bases remaining between them. The CDR3 contains 15 residues. The germline V gene encodes CDR1 SGHDT and CDR2 YYEEEE. The CDR3 region is CASSLGQTSGNTIYF. Written as DNA, the CDR3 is TGTGCCAGCAGCTTGGGGCAGACTAGTGGAAACACCATATATTTT.

The chain joins TRBV28 to TRBJ1-5, with D uncertain. V was trimmed by 6 bases and J by 4 bases, leaving 10 bases between them. The CDR3 is made up of 13 amino acids. The germline V gene has CDR1 MDHEN and CDR2 SYDVKM. CDR3 residues: CASRTQWNQPQHF. In nucleotides, the CDR3 is TGTGCCAGCAGAACCCAGTGGAATCAGCCCCAGCATTTT.

The chain couples TRBV7-2 to TRBJ2-1; maybe TRBD2 (7 bases). The CDR3 spans 14 residues. Looked up from germline, CDR1 is SGHTA and CDR2 is FQGNSA. V gave up 6 bases and J gave up 7 bases, with 16 bases separating them. The CDR3 region is CASRSWGGPNEQFF. The CDR3 region has the DNA TGTGCCAGCAGATCCTGGGGGGGCCCAAATGAGCAGTTCTTC. Using reference TRBV7-2 and TRBJ2-1 for the parts outside the CDR3, the full variable domain is GAGVSQSPSNKVTEKGKDVELRCDPISGHTALYWYRQSLGQGLEFLIYFQGNSAPDKSGLPSDRFSAERTGGSVSTLTIQRTQQEDSAVYLCASRSWGGPNEQFFGPGTRLTVL.

This chain uses TRBV7-9 with TRBJ2-2, with no clear D. Trimming removed 1 base from V and 3 bases from J, with 6 bases in between. The germline V gene encodes CDR1 SEHNR and CDR2 FQNEAQ (reference sequence). This CDR3 spans 14 amino acids. For the CDR3, the DNA is TGTGCCAGCAGCTTAGACGTAGACACCGGGGAGCTGTTTTTT. As protein: CASSLDVDTGELFF.

This chain joins TRBV6-6 and TRBJ2-6; unclear D gene. The germline gives CDR1 MNHNY, CDR2 SVGAGI (reference sequence). V lost 2 bases, J lost 2 bases, and 4 bases lay in between. This CDR3 region has 14 residues. CDR3 loop: CASSYLTGANVLTF. In DNA form, the CDR3 reads TGTGCCAGCAGTTACCTAACTGGGGCCAACGTCCTGACTTTC.

This clone was recorded only once. The genes are TRBV7-8 and TRBJ2-3, with 9 bases identical to TRBD2. This CDR3 contains 15 residues. From germline, CDR1 is SGHVS and CDR2 FQNEAQ. V trimming: 4 bases; J trimming: 1 base; junction bases outside the gene matches: 3. The CDR3 sequence: CASSSWTSGTDTQYF. The CDR3 coding sequence is TGTGCCAGCAGCTCATGGACTAGCGGCACAGATACGCAGTATTTT. The whole variable domain, filled in from reference TRBV7-8 and TRBJ2-3, reads GAGVSQSPRYKVAKRGQDVALRCDPISGHVSLFWYQQALGQGPEFLTYFQNEAQLDKSGLPSDRFFAERPEGSVSTLKIQRTQQEDSAVYLCASSSWTSGTDTQYFGPGTRLTVL.

The chain recombines TRBV18 with TRBJ2-1; possibly TRBD1 for D (6 bases). The germline V gene encodes CDR1 KGHSH and CDR2 LQKENI. Trimming removed 5 bases at V and 7 bases at J, with 12 bases between. CDR3 length: 13 residues. The CDR3 nucleotides read TGTGCCAGCTCATTAAACAGGGAGAATGAGCAGTTCTTC. It specifies CASSLNRENEQFF.